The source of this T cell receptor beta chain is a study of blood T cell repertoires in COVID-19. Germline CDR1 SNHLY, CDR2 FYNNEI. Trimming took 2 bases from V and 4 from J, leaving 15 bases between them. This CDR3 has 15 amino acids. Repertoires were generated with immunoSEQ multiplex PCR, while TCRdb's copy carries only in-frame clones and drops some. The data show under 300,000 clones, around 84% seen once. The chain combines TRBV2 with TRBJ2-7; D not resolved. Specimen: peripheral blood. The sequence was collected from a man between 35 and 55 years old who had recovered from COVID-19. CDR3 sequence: CASSESHSLSYEQYF. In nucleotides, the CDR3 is TGTGCCAGCAGTGAATCCCACAGTCTATCTTACGAGCAGTACTTC. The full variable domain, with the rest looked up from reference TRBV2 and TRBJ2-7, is EPEVTQTPSHQVTQMGQEVILRCVPISNHLYFYWYRQILGQKVEFLVSFYNNEISEKSEIFDDQFSVERPDGSNFTLKIRSTKLEDSAMYFCASSESHSLSYEQYFGPGTRLTVT.